The 5 T cell receptor beta chains given below trace back to one sample, sequenced in a study of cytomegalovirus exposure and HLA in healthy donors. PCR employed 60 Vbeta and 13 Jbeta primers. The method was immunoSEQ multiplex PCR; TCRdb's version includes in-frame clones alone and lacks a portion of them. The table has 150,000 to 200,000 clones, about three quarters seen once. Sequencing was carried out using PBMCs. The receptors were gathered from a man in his forties in good health and CMV-seropositive.

This clone appeared a few times. The genes are TRBV19 and TRBJ2-1; TRBD2 matches at 10 bases. V lost 7 bases and J lost 4; bases outside the gene matches: 7. Germline lookup yields CDR1 LNHDA and CDR2 SQIVND (reference sequence). This CDR3 is built from 15 residues. The CDR3 here is CASIGTSGVYNEQFF. CDR3 in DNA: TGTGCCAGTATAGGAACTAGCGGGGTTTACAATGAGCAGTTCTTC.

The rearrangement joins TRBV11-3 to TRBJ2-5, with a possible D match to TRBD2 (6 bases). Germline V gene sequence: CDR1 SGHNT, CDR2 YENEEA. CDR3 length: 17 amino acids. V was clipped by 0 bases and J by 5 bases, with 19 bases between them. In DNA form, the CDR3 reads TGTGCCAGCAGCTTAGATGGGCGCACGGTGGAGGGGGAGACCCAGTACTTC. Translation gives CASSLDGRTVEGETQYF.

This clone was observed a handful of times. V gene TRBV2 combines with J gene TRBJ1-1; 7 bases fit TRBD1. The trim removed 5 bases at V and 2 bases at J, leaving 11 bases unmatched. Germline V CDR1 and CDR2: SNHLY, FYNNEI. The CDR3 has 16 amino acids. CDR3 amino acids: CASSQPSGQTNTEAFF. As DNA, the CDR3 is TGTGCCAGCAGTCAACCCTCGGGACAGACCAACACTGAAGCTTTCTTT.

This clone was detected a few times. The V gene is TRBV19, the J gene TRBJ2-7, with 8 bases fitting TRBD2. The J segment lost 6 bases and the V segment lost 3 bases, leaving 10 bases of the junction unmatched. This CDR3 is 15 amino acids long. In germline, CDR1 is LNHDA, CDR2 SQIVND (reference sequence). Written as DNA, the CDR3 is TGTGCCAGTAGTATGCCGGGACTAGTCCCTAGCGAGCAGTACTTC. This translates into CASSMPGLVPSEQYF.

The rearrangement uses TRBV5-1 and TRBJ2-1, with 12 bases lining up with TRBD1. J was trimmed by 7 bases and V by 2 bases; bases with no gene match: 4. Germline assignment: CDR1 SGHRS and CDR2 YFSETQ. The CDR3 is 15 amino acids. The CDR3 loop reads CASSFGGQGANEQFF. The CDR3 bases are TGCGCCAGCAGCTTCGGGGGACAGGGGGCAAATGAGCAGTTCTTC.